Below are 23 T cell receptor beta chains sequenced from a single sample in a study of blood T cell repertoires in COVID-19. Here immunoSEQ multiplex PCR was the method, and the copy in TCRdb shows in-frame clones only, minus some. In the table there are 150,000 to 200,000 clones, about 85% of which are singletons. The sequenced sample consisted of peripheral blood. The receptors here all came from a man younger than 35 with acute or convalescent COVID-19.

The V call is TRBV14, the J call TRBJ1-3; a weak D match, TRBD1 (6 bases). Germline CDR1 and CDR2: SGHDN and FVKESK. V gave up 4 bases and J gave up 1 base, with 8 bases separating them. The CDR3 loop spans 14 amino acids. The CDR3 region is CASSRGGSGNTIYF. The CDR3 DNA reads as TGTGCCAGCAGCCGAGGGGGTTCTGGAAACACCATATATTTT.

The chain joins TRBV30 to TRBJ2-2; TRBD2 aligns across 12 bases. CDR1 is GTSNPN, CDR2 SVGIG, per germline (reference sequence). CDR3 length: 16 residues. V lost 4 bases and J lost 4; bases outside the gene matches: 7. This CDR3 reads CAWTDLAGGPTGELFF. Written as DNA, the CDR3 is TGTGCCTGGACTGACCTAGCGGGGGGGCCCACCGGGGAGCTGTTTTTT. Variable domain in full (rest from reference TRBV30 and TRBJ2-2): SQTIHQWPATLVQPVGSPLSLECTVEGTSNPNLYWYRQAAGRGLQLLFYSVGIGQISSEVPQNLSASRPQDRQFILSSKKLLLSDSGFYLCAWTDLAGGPTGELFFGEGSRLTVL.

The chain employs TRBV18 and TRBJ1-1; D unresolved. The CDR3 has 13 amino acids. Trimming took 5 bases from V and 1 from J, leaving 8 bases between them. The germline V gene encodes CDR1 KGHSH and CDR2 LQKENI. The CDR3 DNA follows: TGTGCCAGCTCAAGTGGCAGGAACACTGAAGCTTTCTTT. Amino acids: CASSSGRNTEAFF.

The chain has TRBV9 and TRBJ1-4; 10 bases map to TRBD1. The CDR3 length is 14 residues. The trim removed 3 bases at V and 7 bases at J, leaving 3 bases unmatched. Germline CDR1 SGDLS, CDR2 YYNGEE. The CDR3 coding sequence is TGTGCCAGCAGCGCGGGACAGGGGTCTGAAAAACTGTTTTTT. Its translation: CASSAGQGSEKLFF. Full variable domain (outside the CDR3, taken from reference TRBV9 and TRBJ1-4): DSGVTQTPKHLITATGQRVTLRCSPRSGDLSVYWYQQSLDQGLQFLIQYYNGEERAKGNILERFSAQQFPDLHSELNLSSLELGDSALYFCASSAGQGSEKLFFGSGTQLSVL.

The sample holds a few counts of this clone. The chain links TRBV3-1 (or the pseudogene TRBV3-2) to TRBJ2-2; possible D gene TRBD1, 5 bases. The CDR3 consists of 14 residues. CDR1 and CDR2 (germline): LGHDT, YNNKEL (reference sequence). Trimming removed 3 bases at V and 0 bases at J, with 5 bases between. This CDR3 is CASSQGPNTGELFF. The DNA of the CDR3 is TGTGCCAGCAGCCAGGGGCCGAACACCGGGGAGCTGTTTTTT.

This chain connects TRBV11-2 to TRBJ2-1; D not certain. Trimming left V 1 base short and J 6 bases short, with 10 bases between. This CDR3 comprises 14 residues. Germline V gene sequence: CDR1 SGHAT, CDR2 FQNNGV. The chain's CDR3 is CASSLARIGNEQFF. Here the CDR3 DNA reads TGTGCCAGCAGCTTAGCGCGGATAGGCAATGAGCAGTTCTTC.

This clone was recorded only once. This chain links TRBV20-1 with TRBJ2-7; TRBD1 is a possible D gene (5 bases). CDR1 is DFQATT, CDR2 SNEGSKA, per germline (reference sequence). The length of the CDR3 is 15 residues. Trimming removed 3 bases at V and 5 bases at J, with 20 bases between. CDR3 in DNA: TGCAGTGCTAGTAGTTTAGTCCAGGGTAGCCACGAGCAGTACTTC. Encoded protein: CSASSLVQGSHEQYF.

The chain is built from TRBV6-5 and TRBJ2-3, with D hard to call. The V end was cut by 6 bases, the J end by 4 bases, with 5 bases between. Germline-derived CDR1 and CDR2 are MNHEY and SVGAGI. This CDR3 comprises 11 residues. The CDR3 DNA is TGTGCCAGCAGAGCCGCAGATACGCAGTATTTT. Translated, it gives CASRAADTQYF.

This chain connects TRBV10-2 to TRBJ2-3; D is perhaps TRBD2 (6 bases). This CDR3 region has 16 residues. Germline V gene sequence: CDR1 WSHSY, CDR2 SAAADI. V lost 0 bases and J lost 3, with 13 bases in between. CDR3 DNA sequence: TGCGCCAGCAGTGAGTCCAGGGCGGCGGGGACAGATACGCAGTATTTT. It encodes CASSESRAAGTDTQYF.

The chain joins TRBV30 to TRBJ2-3; 10 nucleotides match TRBD2. CDR1 and CDR2 (germline): GTSNPN, SVGIG (reference sequence). The CDR3 has 13 residues. The V and J ends lost 6 bases and 6 bases, in that order; junction bases with no gene match: 6. CDR3: CACKRGGWDTQYF. In DNA form, the CDR3 reads TGTGCCTGCAAGCGGGGGGGTTGGGATACGCAGTATTTT.

In this sample, this clone turned up once. The chain joins TRBV2 to TRBJ1-1, with D possibly matching TRBD1 (5 bases). Trimming left V 8 bases short and J 2 bases short, with 9 bases between. The CDR3 runs to 12 residues. CDR1 and CDR2 (germline): SNHLY, FYNNEI. This CDR3 reads CASGGLNTEAFF. The CDR3 DNA reads as TGTGCCAGCGGGGGACTCAACACTGAAGCTTTCTTT.

The chain recombines TRBV15 with TRBJ2-7; 8 bases map to TRBD1. J lost 5 bases, V lost 1 base, and 7 bases had no gene match. Germline values: CDR1 LNHNV, CDR2 YYDKDF (reference sequence). The CDR3 runs 15 residues. The CDR3 DNA follows: TGTGCCACCAGCAGAGCCGGACAGGGACCTCACGAGCAGTACGTC. Its translation is CATSRAGQGPHEQYV.

This chain joins TRBV30 and TRBJ1-4, with unresolved D. V lost 2 bases, J lost 0 bases, and 10 bases lay in between. CDR3 length: 15 amino acids. CDR1 and CDR2 (germline): GTSNPN, SVGIG (reference sequence). This chain's CDR3 is CAWSLLFATNEKLFF. The CDR3 DNA sequence: TGTGCCTGGAGTCTCCTGTTTGCAACTAATGAAAAACTGTTTTTT.

The chain uses TRBV10-1 and TRBJ2-1; TRBD2 is a possible D gene (6 bases). Germline values: CDR1 WNHNN, CDR2 SYGVQD (reference sequence). The CDR3 is made up of 13 amino acids. Between the trimmed V and J ends, which lost 8 bases and 4 bases, there was a span of 12 bases. For the CDR3, the DNA is TGCGCCAGCTCACTGGGGAGGTACAATGAGCAGTTCTTC. It yields the protein CASSLGRYNEQFF.

The V gene is TRBV7-2, the J gene TRBJ1-3; TRBD1 aligns across 7 bases. V was clipped by 0 bases and J by 0 bases; unmatched bases: 5. Germline V gives CDR1 SGHTA, CDR2 FQGNSA. The CDR3 consists of 17 residues. Written as DNA, the CDR3 is TGTGCCAGCAGCTTAGCCCCGACAGGGAGCTCTGGAAACACCATATATTTT. This codes for CASSLAPTGSSGNTIYF.

This chain links TRBV11-2 with TRBJ1-5; 7 nucleotides agree with TRBD1. The CDR3 totals 14 residues. Germline V gene data show CDR1 as SGHAT and CDR2 as FQNNGV. V lost 6 bases to trimming and J lost 1 base; unmatched junction nucleotides: 3. The chain's CDR3 is CASSSQGSNQPQHF. Here the CDR3 DNA reads TGTGCCAGCAGTTCACAGGGGAGCAATCAGCCCCAGCATTTT.

This sequence joins TRBV19 and TRBJ1-3, with 11 bases aligning to TRBD1. The CDR3 loop spans 21 amino acids. V gave up 5 bases and J gave up 2 bases; unmatched junction bases: 20. The germline gives CDR1 LNHDA, CDR2 SQIVND (reference sequence). The CDR3 here is CASSHNRTGGPERPPGNTIYF. CDR3 nucleotides: TGTGCCAGTAGTCACAATAGGACAGGGGGCCCAGAACGTCCCCCTGGAAACACCATATATTTT.

The chain combines TRBV7-8 with TRBJ1-3; no clear D gene. CDR1 SGHVS and CDR2 FQNEAQ come from the germline V gene. V was cut by 3 bases and J by 0 bases, with 6 bases left in between. The CDR3 spans 14 residues. The DNA of the CDR3 is TGTGCCAGCAGCTTCACAAGCTCTGGAAACACCATATATTTT. This sequence encodes CASSFTSSGNTIYF. Together with reference TRBV7-8 and TRBJ1-3, the CDR3 gives the full variable domain: GAGVSQSPRYKVAKRGQDVALRCDPISGHVSLFWYQQALGQGPEFLTYFQNEAQLDKSGLPSDRFFAERPEGSVSTLKIQRTQQEDSAVYLCASSFTSSGNTIYFGEGSWLTVV.

The chain recombines TRBV10-3 with TRBJ2-2, with TRBD1 matching over 7 bases. Per the germline V gene, CDR1 is ENHRY and CDR2 is SYGVKD. The CDR3 runs to 15 residues. V shed 0 bases and J 4 bases; nucleotides not matched to a gene: 2. The CDR3 is CAISESGTVTGELFF. The CDR3 DNA reads TGTGCCATCAGTGAGTCCGGGACAGTCACCGGGGAGCTGTTTTTT.

The chain carries TRBV7-9 and TRBJ1-2, with 8 bases identical to TRBD1. J was trimmed by 5 bases and V by 5 bases; bases with no gene match: 7. Looked up from germline, CDR1 is SEHNR and CDR2 is FQNEAQ (reference sequence). The CDR3 covers 14 residues. The CDR3 is CASSHAGQAYGYTF. The CDR3, as DNA: TGTGCCAGCAGCCACGCGGGACAGGCATATGGCTACACCTTC.

This chain joins TRBV11-2 and TRBJ1-6; 7 bases line up with TRBD1. The CDR3 runs 18 residues. Germline values: CDR1 SGHAT, CDR2 FQNNGV. Trimming removed 0 bases from V and 7 bases from J; junction bases left unmatched: 12. The CDR3 DNA sequence: TGTGCCAGCAGCTTAGATCGATCCGGACAGGTGAAGAATTCACCCCTCCACTTT. This encodes CASSLDRSGQVKNSPLHF.

J is TRBJ1-1 and V is TRBV10-3, with D unclear. Trimming took 2 bases from V and 1 from J, leaving 5 bases between them. The CDR3 extends over 13 amino acids. Germline V gives CDR1 ENHRY, CDR2 SYGVKD. In DNA form, the CDR3 reads TGTGCCATCAGTGAGCTAGAGAACACTGAAGCTTTCTTT. This sequence encodes CAISELENTEAFF.

The V gene is TRBV6-6, the J gene TRBJ1-2; TRBD1 agrees at 8 bases. CDR1 is MNHNY, CDR2 SVGAGI, per germline (reference sequence). CDR3 size: 14 residues. Trimming took 5 bases from V and 2 from J; bases not matched to a gene: 4. The CDR3 protein is CASSRQGTNYGYTF. CDR3 bases: TGTGCCAGCAGTAGACAGGGGACGAACTATGGCTACACCTTC.